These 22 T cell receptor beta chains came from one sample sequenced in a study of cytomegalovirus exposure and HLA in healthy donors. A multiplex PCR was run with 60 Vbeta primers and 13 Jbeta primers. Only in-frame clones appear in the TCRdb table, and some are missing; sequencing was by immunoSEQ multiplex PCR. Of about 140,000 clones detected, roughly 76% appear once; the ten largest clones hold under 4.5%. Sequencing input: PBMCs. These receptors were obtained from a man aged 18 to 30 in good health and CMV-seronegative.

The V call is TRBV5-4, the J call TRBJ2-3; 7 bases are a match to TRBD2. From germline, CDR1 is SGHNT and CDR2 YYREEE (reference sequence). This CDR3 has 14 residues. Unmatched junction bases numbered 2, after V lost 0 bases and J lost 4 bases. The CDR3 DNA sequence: TGTGCCAGCAGCTTGGAGCTAGCGGCAGATACGCAGTATTTT. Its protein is CASSLELAADTQYF.

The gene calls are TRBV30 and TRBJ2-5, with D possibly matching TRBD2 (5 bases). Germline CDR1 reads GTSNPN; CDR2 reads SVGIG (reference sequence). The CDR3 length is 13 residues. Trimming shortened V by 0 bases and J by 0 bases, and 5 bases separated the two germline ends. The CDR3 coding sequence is TGTGCCTGGAGTGTCGGGAACCAAGAGACCCAGTACTTC. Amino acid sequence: CAWSVGNQETQYF. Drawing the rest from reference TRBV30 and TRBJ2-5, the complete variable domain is SQTIHQWPATLVQPVGSPLSLECTVEGTSNPNLYWYRQAAGRGLQLLFYSVGIGQISSEVPQNLSASRPQDRQFILSSKKLLLSDSGFYLCAWSVGNQETQYFGPGTRLLVL.

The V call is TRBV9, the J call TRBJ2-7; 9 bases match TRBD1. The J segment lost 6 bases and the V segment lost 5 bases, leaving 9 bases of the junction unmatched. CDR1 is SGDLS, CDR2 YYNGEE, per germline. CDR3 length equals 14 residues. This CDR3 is CASRSGTGSGEQYF. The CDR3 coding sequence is TGTGCCAGCAGGTCCGGGACAGGGTCAGGCGAGCAGTACTTC.

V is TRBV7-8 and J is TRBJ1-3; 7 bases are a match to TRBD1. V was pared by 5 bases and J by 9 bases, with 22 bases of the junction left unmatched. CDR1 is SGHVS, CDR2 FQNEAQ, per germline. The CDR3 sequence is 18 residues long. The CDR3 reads CASSPDPPTGQLGPTIYF. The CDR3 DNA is TGTGCCAGCAGCCCTGACCCTCCGACGGGACAGTTGGGACCCACCATATATTTT.

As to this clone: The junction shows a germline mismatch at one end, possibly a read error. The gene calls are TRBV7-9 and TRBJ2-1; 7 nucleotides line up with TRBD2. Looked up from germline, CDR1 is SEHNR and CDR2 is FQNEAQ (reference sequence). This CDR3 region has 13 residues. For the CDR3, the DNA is TGTGCCAGCAGGACCGGGGAGGGTAGCGAGAAAGTCTTC. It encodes CASRTGEGSEKVF.

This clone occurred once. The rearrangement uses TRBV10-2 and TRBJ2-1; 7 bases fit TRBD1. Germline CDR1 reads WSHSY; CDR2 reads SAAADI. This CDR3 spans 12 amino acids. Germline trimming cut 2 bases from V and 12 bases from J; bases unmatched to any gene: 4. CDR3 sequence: CASSEEGAGQFF. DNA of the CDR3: TGCGCCAGCAGTGAGGAGGGGGCGGGGCAGTTCTTC.

CDR3 in DNA: TGTGCCAGCAGTGTTCGGGGTTTGGAAGAGACCCAGTACTTC. It encodes CASSVRGLEETQYF. The V gene is TRBV2, the J gene TRBJ2-5, with D possibly being TRBD2 (5 bases). CDR1 and CDR2 (germline): SNHLY, FYNNEI. Between the trimmed V and J ends, which lost 4 bases and 3 bases, there was a span of 12 bases. The CDR3 extends over 14 amino acids.

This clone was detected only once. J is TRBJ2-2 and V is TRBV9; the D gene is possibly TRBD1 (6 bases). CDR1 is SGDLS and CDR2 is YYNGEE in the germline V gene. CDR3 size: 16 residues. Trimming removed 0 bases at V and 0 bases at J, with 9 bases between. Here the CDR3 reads CASSVGGHPNTGELFF. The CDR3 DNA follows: TGTGCCAGCAGCGTAGGGGGACATCCGAACACCGGGGAGCTGTTTTTT.

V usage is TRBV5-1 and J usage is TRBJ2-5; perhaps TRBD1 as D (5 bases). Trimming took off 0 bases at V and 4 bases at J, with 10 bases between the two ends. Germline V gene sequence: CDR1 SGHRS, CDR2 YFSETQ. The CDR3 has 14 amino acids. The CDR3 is CASSLGGPGETQYF. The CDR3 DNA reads TGCGCCAGCAGCTTGGGGGGCCCGGGAGAGACCCAGTACTTC.

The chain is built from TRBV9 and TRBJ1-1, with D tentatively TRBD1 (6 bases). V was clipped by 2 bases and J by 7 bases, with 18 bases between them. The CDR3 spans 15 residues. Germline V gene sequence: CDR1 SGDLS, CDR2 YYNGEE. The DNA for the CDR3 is TGTGCCAGCAGCGTTGACATCAGGGGCCGCGGTGAAGCTTTCTTT. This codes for CASSVDIRGRGEAFF.

CDR3 residues: CASSWTSGTTGELFF. In nucleotides, the CDR3 is TGTGCCAGCAGCTGGACTAGCGGGACAACCGGGGAGCTGTTTTTT. The rearrangement links TRBV11-2 to TRBJ2-2; 12 bases are shared with TRBD2. CDR1 is SGHAT and CDR2 is FQNNGV in the germline V gene. Trimming took 4 bases from V and 5 from J; bases not matched to a gene: 2. The CDR3 length is 15 residues.

CDR3 protein: CASRRGINEKLFF. In DNA form, the CDR3 reads TGTGCCAGCAGGCGGGGGATTAATGAAAAACTGTTTTTT. The rearrangement joins TRBV7-2 to TRBJ1-4; weak D call: TRBD1 (5 bases). This CDR3 is 13 amino acids long. V was trimmed by 6 bases and J by 4 bases, leaving 9 bases between them. The germline CDR1 and CDR2 sequences are SGHTA and FQGNSA.

CDR3 sequence: CASTGQGLTYNEQFF. Here the CDR3 DNA reads TGTGCCAGCACGGGACAGGGACTTACCTACAATGAGCAGTTCTTC. The chain has TRBV2 and TRBJ2-1; 9 bases agree with TRBD1. The germline V gene encodes CDR1 SNHLY and CDR2 FYNNEI. V shed 7 bases and J 2 bases; nucleotides not matched to a gene: 6. CDR3 length equals 15 residues.

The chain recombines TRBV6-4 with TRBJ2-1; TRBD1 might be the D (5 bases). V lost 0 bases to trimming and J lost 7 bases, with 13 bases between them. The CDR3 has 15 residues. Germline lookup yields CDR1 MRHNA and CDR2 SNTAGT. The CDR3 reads CASSDSDQGGNEQFF. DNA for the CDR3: TGTGCCAGCAGTGACTCGGACCAGGGTGGGAATGAGCAGTTCTTC.

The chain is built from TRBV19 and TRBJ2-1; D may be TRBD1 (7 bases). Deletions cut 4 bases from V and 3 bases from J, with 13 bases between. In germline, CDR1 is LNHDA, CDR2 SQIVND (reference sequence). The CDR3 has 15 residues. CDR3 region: CASSNPQGGYNEQFF. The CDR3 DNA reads TGTGCCAGTAGTAATCCCCAGGGGGGCTACAATGAGCAGTTCTTC.

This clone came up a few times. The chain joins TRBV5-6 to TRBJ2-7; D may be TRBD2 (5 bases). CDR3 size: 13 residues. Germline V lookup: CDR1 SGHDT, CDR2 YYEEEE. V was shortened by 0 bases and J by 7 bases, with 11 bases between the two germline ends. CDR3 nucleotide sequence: TGTGCCAGCAGCTTGGGGCTCTCGGGGGAGCAGTACTTC. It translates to CASSLGLSGEQYF.

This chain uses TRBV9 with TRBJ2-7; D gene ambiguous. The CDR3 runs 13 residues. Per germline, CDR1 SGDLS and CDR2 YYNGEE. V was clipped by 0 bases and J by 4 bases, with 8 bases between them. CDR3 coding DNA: TGTGCCAGCAGCGTAGGAGCGCGGTACGAGCAGTACTTC. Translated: CASSVGARYEQYF.

In nucleotides, the CDR3 is TGTGCCAGCAGCTCGCAGGGTGCTAATGAAAAACTGTTTTTT. Translation: CASSSQGANEKLFF. The chain recombines TRBV11-2 with TRBJ1-4, with a tentative D call TRBD1 (5 bases). The CDR3 has 14 amino acids. In germline, CDR1 is SGHAT, CDR2 FQNNGV. Trimming pared 4 bases from V and 3 bases from J, leaving 9 bases between.

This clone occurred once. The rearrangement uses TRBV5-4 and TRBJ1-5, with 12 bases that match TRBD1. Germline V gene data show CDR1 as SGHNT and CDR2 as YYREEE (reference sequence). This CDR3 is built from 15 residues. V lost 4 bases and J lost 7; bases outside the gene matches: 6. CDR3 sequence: CASSAGQGASQPQHF. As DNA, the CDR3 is TGTGCCAGCAGCGCGGGACAGGGGGCTTCCCAGCCCCAGCATTTT.

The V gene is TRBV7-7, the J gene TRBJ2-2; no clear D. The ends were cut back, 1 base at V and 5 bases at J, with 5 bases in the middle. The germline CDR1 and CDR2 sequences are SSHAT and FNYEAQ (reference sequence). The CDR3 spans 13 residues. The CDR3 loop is CASSLVETGELFF. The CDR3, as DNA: TGTGCCAGCAGCTTAGTTGAGACCGGGGAGCTGTTTTTT.

The CDR3 protein is CSVEDQTGMENTIYF. The CDR3 DNA reads as TGCAGCGTTGAGGACCAGACAGGGATGGAAAACACCATATATTTT. The chain is built from TRBV29-1 and TRBJ1-3, with TRBD1 matching 7 bases. The CDR3 contains 15 residues. Germline assignment: CDR1 SQVTM and CDR2 ANQGSEA. J gave up 6 bases and V 3 bases, and 11 bases lay outside the gene matches.

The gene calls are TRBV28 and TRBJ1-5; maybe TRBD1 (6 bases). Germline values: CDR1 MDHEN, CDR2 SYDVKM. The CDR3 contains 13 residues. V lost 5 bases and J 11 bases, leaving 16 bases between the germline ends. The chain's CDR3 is CASSPRGYRAQHF. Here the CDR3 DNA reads TGTGCCAGCAGTCCTAGGGGTTACAGGGCCCAGCATTTT.